The clone carrying this TCR beta chain was seen only once. Antigen specificity is unknown. With a much larger clone just one base away, this may be a read error. Germline CDR1 reads DFQATT; CDR2 reads SNEGSKA (reference sequence). J lost 2 bases, V lost 3 bases, and 4 bases had no gene match. The CDR3 spans 13 residues. The sample comes from a study of T cells in Graves' hyperthyroidism and ophthalmopathy. RNA transcripts were the template for amplifying TCR beta CDR3 regions. HTBI primers were used for first-round RT-PCR of the TCR CDR3. TCRdb fed the multiplex PCR reads into MiXCR, producing one record per CDR3 protein. Among 550,000 to 800,000 distinct CDR3 sequences listed, approximately 16% were seen once. Diagnoses were made from clinical symptoms, serum measures (thyroxine and TRAb), thyroid ultrasound and orbital computed tomography. Findings of the study overall: A model of 13 V-J pairs discriminated ophthalmopathy from stable hyperthyroidism. Ophthalmopathy, which appeared later, was predicted by the model a median 6.5 months before onset.

The source material was blood. This clonotype originated in a man aged 18 to 29 with Graves' hyperthyroidism. The chain recombines TRBV20-1 with TRBJ2-7; 7 positions match TRBD1. The CDR3 reads CSASPQGAYEQYF. The CDR3 DNA follows: TGCAGTGCTAGTCCCCAGGGGGCCTACGAGCAGTACTTC.